This T cell receptor beta chain was recorded in a study of OX40 agonist ivuxolimab in advanced cancers. As regards this clone: Its target is not known.

CDR1 SGHRS and CDR2 YFSETQ come from the germline V gene. The CDR3 is made up of 11 amino acids. V gave up 5 bases and J gave up 9 bases, with 9 bases separating them. Overall study results and limits: Clonal expansion was among the lowest in partial responders at 0.1-3.0 mg/kg, especially CD8+.

Assay used: immunoSEQ multiplex PCR; TCRdb lists only in-frame clones, some missing. The table records about 70,000 clones, around 80% of them present only once. The clonotype originates from an adult with an advanced solid tumor such as melanoma, head and neck, liver or kidney cancer. V is TRBV5-1 and J is TRBJ2-1; D gene uncertain. Source: CD4+ or CD8+ T cells sorted from blood, taken in a trial of the OX40 agonist ivuxolimab. The CDR3 DNA reads TGCGCCAGCAGAGACGCGGTTGAGCAGTTCTTC. Translating gives CASRDAVEQFF.